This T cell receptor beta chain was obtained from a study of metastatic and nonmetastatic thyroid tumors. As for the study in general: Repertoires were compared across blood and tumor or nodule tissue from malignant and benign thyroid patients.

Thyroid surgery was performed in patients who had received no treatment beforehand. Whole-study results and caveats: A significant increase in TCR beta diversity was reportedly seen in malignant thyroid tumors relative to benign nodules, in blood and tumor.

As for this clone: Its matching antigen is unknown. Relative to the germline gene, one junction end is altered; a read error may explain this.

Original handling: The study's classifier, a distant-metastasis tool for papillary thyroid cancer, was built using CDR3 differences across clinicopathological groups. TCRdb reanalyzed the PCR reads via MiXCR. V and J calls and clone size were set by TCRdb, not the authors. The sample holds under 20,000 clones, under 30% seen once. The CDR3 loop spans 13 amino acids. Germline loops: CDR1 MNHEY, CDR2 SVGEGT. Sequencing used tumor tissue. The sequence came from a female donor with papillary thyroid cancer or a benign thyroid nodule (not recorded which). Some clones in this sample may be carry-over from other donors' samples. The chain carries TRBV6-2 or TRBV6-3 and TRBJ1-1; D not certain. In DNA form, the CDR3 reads TGTGCCAGCAGCCTCGGCTGGAACACTGAAGCCTTCTTT. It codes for CASSLGWNTEAFF.